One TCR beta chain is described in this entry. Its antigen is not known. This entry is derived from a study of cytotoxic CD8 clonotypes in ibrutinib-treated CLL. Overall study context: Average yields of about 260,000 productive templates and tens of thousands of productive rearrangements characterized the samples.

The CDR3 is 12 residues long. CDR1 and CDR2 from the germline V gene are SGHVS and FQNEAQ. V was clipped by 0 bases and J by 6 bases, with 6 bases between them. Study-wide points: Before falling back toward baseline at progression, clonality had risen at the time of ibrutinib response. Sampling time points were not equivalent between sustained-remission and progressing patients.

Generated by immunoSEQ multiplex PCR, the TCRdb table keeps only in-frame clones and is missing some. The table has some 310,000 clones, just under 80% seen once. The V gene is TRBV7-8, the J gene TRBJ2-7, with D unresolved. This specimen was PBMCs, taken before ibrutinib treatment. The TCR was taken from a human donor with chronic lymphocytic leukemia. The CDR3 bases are TGTGCCAGCAGCTTAGCGCCGGGCGAGCAGTACTTC. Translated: CASSLAPGEQYF.